This T cell receptor (beta chain) was sequenced for a study of cytomegalovirus exposure and HLA in healthy donors. Sequencing used immunoSEQ multiplex PCR; TCRdb keeps in-frame clones, though not all of them. The sample has over 150,000 clones; more than 80% are singletons. From germline, CDR1 is SGHTA and CDR2 FQGNSA. The germline V and J ends were trimmed by 1 base and 7 bases, with 5 bases remaining between them. CDR3 length: 12 amino acids. This chain connects TRBV7-2 to TRBJ1-5; no clear D gene. The sample comprised PBMCs. The sequence derives from a woman aged 18-29 years in good health and CMV-seropositive. The CDR3 bases are TGTGCCAGCAGCTTAGGTGGCCAGCCCCAGCATTTT. Protein product: CASSLGGQPQHF.